These 8 T cell receptor beta chains came from one sample sequenced in a study of blood T cell repertoires in COVID-19. The data were produced by immunoSEQ multiplex PCR, yet TCRdb's version contains in-frame clones alone and is incomplete. The table includes more than 250,000 clones, about four fifths detected once. Specimen: PBMCs or T cells enriched from blood (not recorded which). These receptor sequences come from a man aged 40-49 years who had been exposed to COVID-19.

The rearrangement links TRBV27 to TRBJ2-7, with D uncertain. The V end lost 10 bases, the J end lost 0 bases, and 10 bases lay between the germline ends. Germline V gene sequence: CDR1 MNHEY, CDR2 SMNVEV (reference sequence). CDR3 length: 12 amino acids. The CDR3 sequence: CAINTNSYEQYF. CDR3 in DNA: TGTGCCATCAACACGAACTCCTACGAGCAGTACTTC.

The chain joins TRBV7-9 to TRBJ2-7, with D perhaps matching TRBD1 (6 bases). The germline CDR1 and CDR2 sequences are SEHNR and FQNEAQ (reference sequence). Trimming shortened V by 1 base and J by 5 bases, and 12 bases separated the two germline ends. CDR3 size: 14 residues. This chain's CDR3 is CASSLGQARDEQYF. In DNA, the CDR3 is TGTGCCAGCAGCTTAGGACAGGCGAGGGACGAGCAGTACTTC. Combining the CDR3 with reference TRBV7-9 and TRBJ2-7 gives the whole variable domain DTGVSQNPRHKITKRGQNVTFRCDPISEHNRLYWYRQTLGQGPEFLTYFQNEAQLEKSRLLSDRFSAERPKGSFSTLEIQRTEQGDSAMYLCASSLGQARDEQYFGPGTRLTVT.

The chain is built from TRBV6-5 and TRBJ1-6; D is undetermined. The CDR3 spans 14 residues. V was trimmed by 7 bases and J by 16 bases, leaving 23 bases between them. The germline V gene has CDR1 MNHEY and CDR2 SVGAGI. CDR3 region: CASKAQRANSGLHF. CDR3 sequence (DNA): TGTGCCAGCAAAGCACAAAGAGCAAATTCGGGGCTCCACTTT.

The chain joins TRBV7-8 to TRBJ1-5; D may be TRBD1 (5 bases). The V end lost 7 bases, the J end lost 4 bases, and 20 bases lay between the germline ends. The CDR3 is 16 residues long. The germline CDR1 and CDR2 sequences are SGHVS and FQNEAQ. CDR3 sequence reads: CASTRIPGGSNQPQHF. For the CDR3, the DNA is TGTGCCAGCACTAGGATACCGGGGGGTTCAAATCAGCCCCAGCATTTT.

The rearrangement links TRBV18 to TRBJ2-1; weak D call: TRBD1 (6 bases). Trimming pared 6 bases from V and 6 bases from J, leaving 15 bases between. This CDR3 comprises 14 residues. Germline V lookup: CDR1 KGHSH, CDR2 LQKENI. In DNA, the CDR3 is TGTGCCAGCTCCCCCAGGGGTGGGGCCAATGAGCAGTTCTTC. It is translated as CASSPRGGANEQFF.

This chain joins TRBV18 and TRBJ2-5; 10 bases are a match to TRBD1. CDR1 and CDR2 from the germline V gene are KGHSH and LQKENI. V lost 1 base, J lost 5 bases, and 10 bases stayed unmatched. This CDR3 spans 17 amino acids. DNA of the CDR3: TGTGCCAGCTCACCACTTCCCGGGACAGGGGATAGGGAGACCCAGTACTTC. Protein product: CASSPLPGTGDRETQYF. Looking up the rest from reference TRBV18 and TRBJ2-5 gives the full variable domain: NAGVMQNPRHLVRRRGQEARLRCSPMKGHSHVYWYRQLPEEGLKFMVYLQKENIIDESGMPKERFSAEFPKEGPSILRIQQVVRGDSAAYFCASSPLPGTGDRETQYFGPGTRLLVL.

V and J are TRBV7-9 and TRBJ1-6, with 7 bases matching TRBD1. V lost 5 bases to trimming and J lost 9 bases; unmatched junction nucleotides: 7. Germline V gene lookup returns CDR1 SEHNR and CDR2 FQNEAQ (reference sequence). The CDR3 consists of 14 residues. The CDR3 spells CASSMTGRGSPLHF. Written as DNA, the CDR3 is TGTGCCAGCAGCATGACAGGGCGGGGTTCACCCCTCCACTTT.

The V gene is TRBV19, the J gene TRBJ2-3; unclear D gene. The CDR3 is made up of 15 amino acids. Trimming pared 5 bases from V and 4 bases from J, leaving 16 bases between. In germline, CDR1 is LNHDA, CDR2 SQIVND (reference sequence). Written as DNA, the CDR3 is TGTGCCAGTAGTCATCCCCTAAATACCGCAGATACGCAGTATTTT. This translates into CASSHPLNTADTQYF. The full variable domain, in which reference TRBV19 and TRBJ2-3 provide the parts outside the CDR3, is DGGITQSPKYLFRKEGQNVTLSCEQNLNHDAMYWYRQDPGQGLRLIYYSQIVNDFQKGDIAEGYSVSREKKESFPLTVTSAQKNPTAFYLCASSHPLNTADTQYFGPGTRLTVL.